The rows below give T cell receptor beta chains drawn from one sample of a study of blood T cell repertoires in COVID-19. TCRdb keeps only in-frame clones here, not all; method: immunoSEQ multiplex PCR. The sample yields 200,000 or so clones, 86% seen once. Sequencing input: PBMCs or T cells enriched from blood (not recorded which). All receptors come from a woman aged 40 to 50 with acute COVID-19. CDR3s include the opening cysteine and the closing phenylalanine or tryptophan. A D gene is named only where the DNA matches it firmly. Size is stated for part of the rows, as once, few or many counts, or as a class when the clone is expanded.

cdr3_aa: CASRQGPGAITGGEQFF
cdr3_nt: TGTGCCAGCAGACAGGGGCCCGGGGCCATCACGGGCGGTGAGCAGTTCTTC
clone_size: .
v_call: TRBV9
j_call: TRBJ2-1
d_call: TRBD1

cdr3_aa: CASPGTEGSGELFF
cdr3_nt: TGTGCCAGCCCCGGGACGGAGGGTTCCGGGGAGCTGTTTTTT
clone_size: .
v_call: TRBV6-5
j_call: TRBJ2-2
d_call: .

cdr3_aa: CASSLAREAYNSPLHF
cdr3_nt: TGTGCCAGCAGCTTGGCCAGGGAAGCTTATAATTCACCCCTCCACTTT
clone_size: .
v_call: TRBV5-4
j_call: TRBJ1-6
d_call: .

cdr3_aa: CASSTGGGTYEQYF
cdr3_nt: TGTGCCAGCAGCACAGGCGGAGGGACCTACGAGCAGTACTTC
clone_size: once
v_call: TRBV6-5
j_call: TRBJ2-7
d_call: .

cdr3_aa: CASSPLRQGGGNNSPLHF
cdr3_nt: TGTGCCAGCTCACCACTTAGACAGGGAGGAGGAAATAATTCACCCCTCCACTTT
clone_size: .
v_call: TRBV18
j_call: TRBJ1-6
d_call: TRBD1

cdr3_aa: CASSESGKTYEQYF
cdr3_nt: TGTGCCAGCAGTGAATCGGGGAAAACCTACGAGCAGTACTTC
clone_size: .
v_call: TRBV6-1
j_call: TRBJ2-7
d_call: .

cdr3_aa: CASSVGAEAFF
cdr3_nt: TGTGCCAGCAGCGTAGGGGCAGAAGCTTTCTTT
clone_size: .
v_call: TRBV9
j_call: TRBJ1-1
d_call: .

cdr3_aa: CASSPPLTGPETQYF
cdr3_nt: TGTGCCAGCTCACCACCCCTTACAGGGCCGGAGACCCAGTACTTC
clone_size: .
v_call: TRBV18
j_call: TRBJ2-5
d_call: .

cdr3_aa: CASSRSGWGGSQPQHF
cdr3_nt: TGTGCCAGCTCGCGAAGTGGATGGGGGGGCTCTCAGCCCCAGCATTTT
clone_size: .
v_call: TRBV18
j_call: TRBJ1-5
d_call: .

cdr3_aa: CASSSKERTLWAFF
cdr3_nt: TGTGCCAGCAGCTCAAAAGAGCGTACCCTTTGGGCTTTCTTT
clone_size: once
v_call: TRBV7-9
j_call: TRBJ1-1
d_call: .

cdr3_aa: CASSPTVVSYNEQFF
cdr3_nt: TGTGCCAGCAGCCCCACTGTGGTATCCTACAATGAGCAGTTCTTC
clone_size: .
v_call: TRBV9
j_call: TRBJ2-1
d_call: .

cdr3_aa: CASSSRGNEQFF
cdr3_nt: TGTGCCAGCAGTTCCCGGGGGAATGAGCAGTTCTTC
clone_size: .
v_call: TRBV6-5
j_call: TRBJ2-1
d_call: .

cdr3_aa: CASSQTGTSAHEQYF
cdr3_nt: TGCGCCAGCAGCCAAACCGGGACTAGCGCCCACGAGCAGTACTTC
clone_size: .
v_call: TRBV4-1
j_call: TRBJ2-7
d_call: TRBD2

cdr3_aa: CASSLDRVKEAFF
cdr3_nt: TGTGCCAGCAGCTTGGATCGGGTGAAAGAAGCTTTCTTT
clone_size: .
v_call: TRBV5-6
j_call: TRBJ1-1
d_call: .

cdr3_aa: CASSYGKNYGYTF
cdr3_nt: TGTGCCAGCAGTTACGGCAAAAACTATGGCTACACCTTC
clone_size: .
v_call: TRBV6-6
j_call: TRBJ1-2
d_call: .

cdr3_aa: CASRLGVIDEAFF
cdr3_nt: TGCGCCAGCAGATTGGGAGTGATTGATGAAGCTTTCTTT
clone_size: once
v_call: TRBV5-1
j_call: TRBJ1-1
d_call: .

cdr3_aa: CAWSDGLGPQPQHF
cdr3_nt: TGTGCCTGGAGCGACGGCTTGGGGCCTCAGCCCCAGCATTTT
clone_size: .
v_call: TRBV30
j_call: TRBJ1-5
d_call: .

cdr3_aa: CASSPQGGSPLHF
cdr3_nt: TGTGCCAGCAGTCCACAGGGCGGATCACCCCTCCACTTT
clone_size: .
v_call: TRBV27
j_call: TRBJ1-6
d_call: .

cdr3_aa: CASRRQGRYEQYF
cdr3_nt: TGTGCCAGCAGGCGACAGGGACGCTACGAGCAGTACTTC
clone_size: .
v_call: TRBV3-1/TRBV3-2
j_call: TRBJ2-7
d_call: TRBD1

cdr3_aa: CASSQEKGAATQYF
cdr3_nt: TGTGCCAGCAGCCAAGAAAAGGGGGCGGCTACGCAGTATTTT
clone_size: .
v_call: TRBV3-1/TRBV3-2
j_call: TRBJ2-3
d_call: TRBD1

cdr3_aa: CASSLGAGQETQYF
cdr3_nt: TGTGCCAGCAGCTTGGGTGCGGGGCAGGAGACCCAGTACTTC
clone_size: .
v_call: TRBV5-4
j_call: TRBJ2-5
d_call: .

cdr3_aa: CASSQEISQETQYF
cdr3_nt: TGCGCCAGCAGCCAAGAAATCAGTCAAGAGACCCAGTACTTC
clone_size: .
v_call: TRBV4-3
j_call: TRBJ2-5
d_call: .

cdr3_aa: CASRPRGEQPQHF
cdr3_nt: TGTGCCAGCAGGCCCAGGGGGGAACAGCCCCAGCATTTT
clone_size: .
v_call: TRBV2
j_call: TRBJ1-5
d_call: TRBD1

cdr3_aa: CASRSIDRGSGNTIYF
cdr3_nt: TGTGCCAGTAGATCGATTGACAGGGGCTCGGGAAACACCATATATTTT
clone_size: .
v_call: TRBV19
j_call: TRBJ1-3
d_call: TRBD1

cdr3_aa: CASSEIRGNTIYF
cdr3_nt: TGTGCCAGCAGTGAAATCAGGGGAAACACCATATATTTT
clone_size: .
v_call: TRBV2
j_call: TRBJ1-3
d_call: .

cdr3_aa: CASSYILQGPGELFF
cdr3_nt: TGTGCCAGCAGCTATATCTTACAGGGTCCCGGGGAGCTGTTTTTT
clone_size: .
v_call: TRBV27
j_call: TRBJ2-2
d_call: .

cdr3_aa: CASSFNGGTEAFF
cdr3_nt: TGTGCCAGCAGCTTTAACGGGGGGACTGAAGCTTTCTTT
clone_size: .
v_call: TRBV5-4
j_call: TRBJ1-1
d_call: .

cdr3_aa: CASSQPGQNQPQHF
cdr3_nt: TGTGCCAGCAGCCAACCGGGACAGAATCAGCCCCAGCATTTT
clone_size: .
v_call: TRBV7-9
j_call: TRBJ1-5
d_call: TRBD1

cdr3_aa: CASSVRGMNTEAFF
cdr3_nt: TGTGCCAGCAGCGTCAGGGGAATGAACACTGAAGCTTTCTTT
clone_size: .
v_call: TRBV7-2
j_call: TRBJ1-1
d_call: .

cdr3_aa: CASSSGPDFQAFF
cdr3_nt: TGTGCCAGCAGTTCAGGCCCGGACTTTCAGGCTTTCTTT
clone_size: .
v_call: TRBV12-3/TRBV12-4
j_call: TRBJ1-1
d_call: .

cdr3_aa: CASSEGGGSYNEQFF
cdr3_nt: TGTGCCAGCAGTGAGGGCGGGGGGAGCTACAATGAGCAGTTCTTC
clone_size: many
v_call: TRBV6-1
j_call: TRBJ2-1
d_call: TRBD2

cdr3_aa: CASTLGQGNTIYF
cdr3_nt: TGCGCCAGCACCCTGGGACAGGGGAACACCATATATTTT
clone_size: few
v_call: TRBV5-1
j_call: TRBJ1-3
d_call: TRBD1

cdr3_aa: CASSEARQGNYGYTF
cdr3_nt: TGTGCCAGCAGTGAAGCCCGACAGGGGAACTATGGCTACACCTTC
clone_size: .
v_call: TRBV6-1
j_call: TRBJ1-2
d_call: TRBD1

cdr3_aa: CASSGGVGQPGTDTQYF
cdr3_nt: TGTGCCAGCAGCGGGGGAGTTGGGCAGCCGGGCACAGATACGCAGTATTTT
clone_size: .
v_call: TRBV9
j_call: TRBJ2-3
d_call: .

cdr3_aa: CASSPGGGLYGYTF
cdr3_nt: TGTGCCAGCAGCCCCGGGGGGGGGTTATATGGCTACACCTTC
clone_size: .
v_call: TRBV3-1/TRBV3-2
j_call: TRBJ1-2
d_call: .

cdr3_aa: CASSPGTGHEQFF
cdr3_nt: TGTGCCAGCAGCCCCGGGACAGGCCATGAGCAGTTCTTC
clone_size: .
v_call: TRBV11-2
j_call: TRBJ2-1
d_call: TRBD1

cdr3_aa: CSVLTANQPQHF
cdr3_nt: TGCAGCGTTTTGACAGCGAATCAGCCCCAGCATTTT
clone_size: .
v_call: TRBV29-1
j_call: TRBJ1-5
d_call: .

cdr3_aa: CSVSPSVNTEAFF
cdr3_nt: TGCAGCGTTAGTCCCTCGGTTAACACTGAAGCTTTCTTT
clone_size: .
v_call: TRBV29-1
j_call: TRBJ1-1
d_call: .

cdr3_aa: CASSSQGAISNQPQHF
cdr3_nt: TGTGCCAGCAGCTCCCAGGGGGCGATCAGCAATCAGCCCCAGCATTTT
clone_size: .
v_call: TRBV7-3
j_call: TRBJ1-5
d_call: TRBD1

cdr3_aa: CASRTGAMNTEAFF
cdr3_nt: TGTGCCAGCAGAACAGGGGCCATGAACACTGAAGCTTTCTTT
clone_size: .
v_call: TRBV5-5
j_call: TRBJ1-1
d_call: TRBD1

cdr3_aa: CASSFGGANTGELFF
cdr3_nt: TGTGCCAGCAGTTTCGGAGGGGCGAACACCGGGGAGCTGTTTTTT
clone_size: .
v_call: TRBV28
j_call: TRBJ2-2
d_call: .

cdr3_aa: CASSQDRNQPQHF
cdr3_nt: TGTGCCAGTAGTCAGGACAGAAATCAGCCCCAGCATTTT
clone_size: .
v_call: TRBV19
j_call: TRBJ1-5
d_call: .

cdr3_aa: CASSPTRSMNTEAFF
cdr3_nt: TGTGCCAGCTCACCAACGCGGAGCATGAACACTGAAGCTTTCTTT
clone_size: .
v_call: TRBV18
j_call: TRBJ1-1
d_call: .

cdr3_aa: CASSGQSYSNQPQHF
cdr3_nt: TGTGCCAGCAGCGGACAGTCTTATAGCAATCAGCCCCAGCATTTT
clone_size: once
v_call: TRBV7-2
j_call: TRBJ1-5
d_call: .

cdr3_aa: CASRGVTDTQYF
cdr3_nt: TGTGCCAGCAGGGGCGTAACAGATACGCAGTATTTT
clone_size: .
v_call: TRBV2
j_call: TRBJ2-3
d_call: .

cdr3_aa: CAWSPRDRGEKLFF
cdr3_nt: TGTGCCTGGAGTCCCCGGGACAGGGGTGAAAAACTGTTTTTT
clone_size: .
v_call: TRBV30
j_call: TRBJ1-4
d_call: TRBD1

cdr3_aa: CASSNAGTGDAFF
cdr3_nt: TGCGCCAGCAGCAACGCCGGGACAGGTGATGCTTTCTTT
clone_size: .
v_call: TRBV5-1
j_call: TRBJ1-1
d_call: TRBD1

cdr3_aa: CSVGGAGEKLFF
cdr3_nt: TGCAGCGTTGGAGGGGCGGGAGAAAAACTGTTTTTT
clone_size: once
v_call: TRBV29-1
j_call: TRBJ1-4
d_call: .

cdr3_aa: CASSFGGALSEQFF
cdr3_nt: TGTGCCAGCAGCTTCGGGGGGGCCCTTAGTGAGCAGTTCTTC
clone_size: .
v_call: TRBV9
j_call: TRBJ2-1
d_call: TRBD2

cdr3_aa: CASSSLAGNTEAFF
cdr3_nt: TGTGCCAGCAGCTCCCTCGCGGGGAACACTGAAGCTTTCTTT
clone_size: .
v_call: TRBV7-2
j_call: TRBJ1-1
d_call: .

cdr3_aa: CAISEPVGEAFF
cdr3_nt: TGTGCCATCAGTGAGCCTGTCGGGGAAGCTTTCTTT
clone_size: .
v_call: TRBV10-3
j_call: TRBJ1-1
d_call: .

cdr3_aa: CASSVVPENSPLHF
cdr3_nt: TGTGCCAGCAGCGTAGTACCCGAGAATTCACCCCTCCACTTT
clone_size: .
v_call: TRBV9
j_call: TRBJ1-6
d_call: .

cdr3_aa: CASSAGGMNQPQHF
cdr3_nt: TGTGCCAGCAGCGCAGGGGGCATGAATCAGCCCCAGCATTTT
clone_size: .
v_call: TRBV9
j_call: TRBJ1-5
d_call: TRBD1

cdr3_aa: CASSQEEGSGTEAFF
cdr3_nt: TGCGCCAGCAGCCAAGAGGAAGGGAGCGGCACTGAAGCTTTCTTT
clone_size: .
v_call: TRBV4-3
j_call: TRBJ1-1
d_call: .

cdr3_aa: CASVRQGTGHTEAFF
cdr3_nt: TGTGCCAGTGTGAGGCAGGGGACGGGCCACACTGAAGCTTTCTTT
clone_size: .
v_call: TRBV6-5
j_call: TRBJ1-1
d_call: .

cdr3_aa: CASSFTRSVAFF
cdr3_nt: TGTGCCAGTAGTTTTACAAGGAGCGTCGCTTTCTTT
clone_size: .
v_call: TRBV19
j_call: TRBJ1-1
d_call: .

cdr3_aa: CASSYSGGSQPQHF
cdr3_nt: TGTGCCAGCAGTTACTCCGGGGGAAGTCAGCCCCAGCATTTT
clone_size: .
v_call: TRBV6-5
j_call: TRBJ1-5
d_call: .